The source of this TCR beta chain is a study of blood T cell repertoires in COVID-19. Overall study context: Whether acute or convalescent, the COVID-19 samples came from the United States, Italy and Spain. Sources were T cells, B-cell-depleted T cells, or PBMCs; the material itself was cDNA or gDNA.

In the authors' workflow: Estimated nucleated cell counts came from reference gene primer amplification. TCRdb's table, derived via immunoSEQ multiplex PCR, lists solely in-frame clones and lacks some. That table is the source of V, J and clone size, and D and trimming were worked out from the DNA. The sample yields roughly 100,000 clones, roughly 84% seen once. This CDR3 comprises 12 residues. Germline-derived CDR1 and CDR2 are SGHRS and YFSETQ. Trimming took off 1 base at V and 7 bases at J, with 5 bases between the two ends. This clone was found a few times. This clonotype originated in a human donor in a cohort sampled during active COVID-19. Sequencing input: peripheral blood. This chain connects TRBV5-1 to TRBJ2-2; D not resolved. CDR3 sequence reads: CASSLFSGELFF. CDR3 nucleotides: TGCGCCAGCAGCTTGTTCAGCGGGGAGCTGTTTTTT. Using reference TRBV5-1 and TRBJ2-2 for the parts outside the CDR3, the full variable domain is KAGVTQTPRYLIKTRGQQVTLSCSPISGHRSVSWYQQTPGQGLQFLFEYFSETQRNKGNFPGRFSGRQFSNSRSEMNVSTLELGDSALYLCASSLFSGELFFGEGSRLTVL.